This entry features one T cell receptor (beta chain) sequence. Its cognate antigen is unknown. Time point noted: week 5, during vaccination. A single vaccine dose contained 300 ug of mutant IDH1 20-mer peptide, and topical imiquimod was used with it. This sample is part of a study of a mutant IDH1 vaccine in newly diagnosed glioma. Turning to the study itself: Treated patients, averaging roughly 44 years, were 62.5% male and about 38% female.

Profiling relied on immunoSEQ multiplex PCR, and the TCRdb table lists in-frame clones only, not all of them. The sample includes over 50,000 clones, approximately 90% of them seen just once. This clonotype was sampled from a woman between 40 and 55 years old with glioma. The material was PBMCs, obtained from a glioma patient whose treatment included an IDH1 peptide vaccine.

The DNA of the CDR3 is TGTGCCTGGAGCGGGACATACGAAAAACTGTTTTTT. It specifies CAWSGTYEKLFF. V is TRBV30 and J is TRBJ1-4, with D tentatively TRBD1 (6 bases). This CDR3 contains 12 residues. Germline assignment: CDR1 GTSNPN and CDR2 SVGIG (reference sequence). The germline V and J ends were trimmed by 3 bases and 8 bases, with 10 bases remaining between them.